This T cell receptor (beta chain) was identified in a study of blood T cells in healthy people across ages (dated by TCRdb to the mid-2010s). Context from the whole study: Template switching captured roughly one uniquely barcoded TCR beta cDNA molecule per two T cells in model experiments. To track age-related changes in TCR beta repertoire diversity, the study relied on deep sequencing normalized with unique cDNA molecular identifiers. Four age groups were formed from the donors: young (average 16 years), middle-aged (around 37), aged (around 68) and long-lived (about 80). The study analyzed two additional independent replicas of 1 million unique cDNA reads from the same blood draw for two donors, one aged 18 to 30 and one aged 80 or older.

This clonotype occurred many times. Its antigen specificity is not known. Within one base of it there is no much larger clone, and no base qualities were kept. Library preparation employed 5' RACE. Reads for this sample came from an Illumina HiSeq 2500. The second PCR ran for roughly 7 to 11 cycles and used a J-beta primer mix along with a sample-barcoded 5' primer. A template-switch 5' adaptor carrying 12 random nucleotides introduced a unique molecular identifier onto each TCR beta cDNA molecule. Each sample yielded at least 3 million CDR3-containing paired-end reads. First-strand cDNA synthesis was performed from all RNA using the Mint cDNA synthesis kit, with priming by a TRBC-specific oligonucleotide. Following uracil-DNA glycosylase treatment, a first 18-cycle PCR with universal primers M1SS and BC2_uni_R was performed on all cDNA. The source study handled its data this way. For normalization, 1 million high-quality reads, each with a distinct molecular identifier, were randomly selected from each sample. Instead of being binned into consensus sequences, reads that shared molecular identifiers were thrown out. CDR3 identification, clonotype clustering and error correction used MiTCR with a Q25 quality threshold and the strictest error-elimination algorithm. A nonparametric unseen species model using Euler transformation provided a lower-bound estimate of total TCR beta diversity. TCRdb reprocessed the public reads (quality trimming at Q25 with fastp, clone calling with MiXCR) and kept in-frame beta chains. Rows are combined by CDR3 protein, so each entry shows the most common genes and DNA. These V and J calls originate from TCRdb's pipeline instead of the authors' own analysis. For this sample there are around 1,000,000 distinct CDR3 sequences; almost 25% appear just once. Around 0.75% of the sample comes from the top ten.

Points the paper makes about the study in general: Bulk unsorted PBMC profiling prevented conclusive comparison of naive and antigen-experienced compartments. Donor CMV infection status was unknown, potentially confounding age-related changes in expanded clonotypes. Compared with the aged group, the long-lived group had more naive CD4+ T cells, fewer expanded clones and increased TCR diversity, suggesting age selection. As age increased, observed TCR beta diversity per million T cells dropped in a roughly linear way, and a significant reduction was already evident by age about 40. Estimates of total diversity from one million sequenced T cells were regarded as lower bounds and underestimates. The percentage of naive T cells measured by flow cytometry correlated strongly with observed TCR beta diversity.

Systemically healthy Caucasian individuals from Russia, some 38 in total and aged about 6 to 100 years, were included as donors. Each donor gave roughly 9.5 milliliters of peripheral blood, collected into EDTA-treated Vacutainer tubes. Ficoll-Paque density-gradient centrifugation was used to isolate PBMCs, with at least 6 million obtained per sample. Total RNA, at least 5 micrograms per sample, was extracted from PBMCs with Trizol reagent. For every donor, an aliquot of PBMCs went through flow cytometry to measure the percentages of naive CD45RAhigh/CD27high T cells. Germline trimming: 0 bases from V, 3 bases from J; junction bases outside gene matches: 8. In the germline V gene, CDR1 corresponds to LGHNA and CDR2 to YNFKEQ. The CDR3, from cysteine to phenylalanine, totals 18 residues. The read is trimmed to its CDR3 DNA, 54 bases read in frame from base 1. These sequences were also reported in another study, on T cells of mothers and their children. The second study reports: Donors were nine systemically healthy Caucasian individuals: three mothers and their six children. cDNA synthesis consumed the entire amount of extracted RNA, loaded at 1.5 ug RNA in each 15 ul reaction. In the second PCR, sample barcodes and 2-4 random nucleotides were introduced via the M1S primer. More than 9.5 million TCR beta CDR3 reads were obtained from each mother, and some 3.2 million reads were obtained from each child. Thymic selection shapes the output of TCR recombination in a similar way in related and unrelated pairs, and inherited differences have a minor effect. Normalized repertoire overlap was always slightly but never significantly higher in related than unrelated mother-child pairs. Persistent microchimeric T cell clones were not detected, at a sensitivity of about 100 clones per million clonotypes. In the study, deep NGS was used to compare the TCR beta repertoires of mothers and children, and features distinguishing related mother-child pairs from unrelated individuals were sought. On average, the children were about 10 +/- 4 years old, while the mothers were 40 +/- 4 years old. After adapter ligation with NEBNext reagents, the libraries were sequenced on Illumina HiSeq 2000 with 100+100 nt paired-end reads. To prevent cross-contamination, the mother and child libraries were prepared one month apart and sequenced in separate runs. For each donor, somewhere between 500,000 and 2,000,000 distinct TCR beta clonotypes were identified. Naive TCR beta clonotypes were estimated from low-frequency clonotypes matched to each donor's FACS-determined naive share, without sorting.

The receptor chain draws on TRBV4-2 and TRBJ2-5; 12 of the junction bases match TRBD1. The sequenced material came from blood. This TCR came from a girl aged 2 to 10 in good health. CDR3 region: CASSQDSAGTGGEETQYF. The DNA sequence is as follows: TGTGCCAGCAGCCAAGATTCCGCCGGGACAGGGGGCGAAGAGACCCAGTACTTC.